The clone carrying this T cell receptor beta chain turned up a few times. Its matching antigen is unknown. This entry belongs to a study of blood T cells in healthy people across ages. Findings of the study overall: Per million T cells, TCR beta diversity dropped roughly linearly as age increased. Naive CD4+ cell counts and diversity both ran higher in long-lived than in aged donors.

PBMCs were isolated at a quantity of at least 6 million per sample. With a J-beta primer mix and a sample-barcoded 5' primer, a second PCR ran 7 to 11 cycles. Each of the samples gave a minimum of 3 million paired-end reads that contained CDR3. TCRdb analysed the 5' RACE reads with MiXCR anew, one entry per CDR3 protein. Among 1.5 million to 1.8 million distinct CDR3 sequences listed, 35% to 45% were seen once. Germline CDR1 and CDR2: DFQATT and SNEGSKA (reference sequence). This CDR3 is 13 amino acids long. V lost 3 bases to trimming and J lost 3 bases, with 11 bases between them. V gene TRBV20-1 combines with J gene TRBJ2-5, with a weak D call TRBD2 (5 bases). This TCR came from a woman in her late teens or twenties in good health. The sequencing input was blood. In DNA, the CDR3 is TGCAGTGCTAGGCCCTCGGGGAAAGAGACCCAGTACTTC. Its protein product is CSARPSGKETQYF.